The T cell receptor (beta chain) described here comes from a study of shared clonotypes between healthy human individuals. Sequenced by immunoSEQ multiplex PCR; TCRdb stores in-frame clones only, minus some. This table has approximately 2,000,000 clones, around 93% appearing once. Study outcomes and limitations: Clonotype sharing levels among donors were expected to vary with sequencing depth. The four-donor shared clonotypes exceeded non-shared clonotypes in generation probability, with non-shared ones scoring lower.

Regarding this clone: Antigen specificity is unknown.

As defined, naive CD8 cells were CD45RO-negative and positively selected for CCR7, with terminally differentiated effector memory CD45RA+ cells excluded. Healthy HIV-negative adults with no recent acute infections or vaccinations were recruited as donors. The origin of this receptor is a man between 18 and 35 years old in good health. Some clones in this sample may be carry-over from other donors' samples. The sequencing input was naive CD8+ T cells from PBMCs.

The CDR3 DNA reads as TGTGCCAGCAGTGAGGGGACAGGGATAACCTACGAGCAGTACTTC. Translated: CASSEGTGITYEQYF. This chain joins TRBV2 and TRBJ2-7, with 9 bases matching TRBD1. The germline CDR1 and CDR2 sequences are SNHLY and FYNNEI. V dropped 3 bases and J dropped 2; count of bases not matched to a gene: 5. The CDR3 is 15 amino acids.